Sequencing of this T cell receptor beta chain was carried out in a study of control samples from healthy donors and cancer patients. TCRdb's table, derived via immunoSEQ multiplex PCR, lists solely in-frame clones and lacks some. This sample has around 89,000 clones; roughly 78% occur once, and the top ten carry roughly 9.8%. The source of this sequence is a woman aged 55-69 years in good health. The sample consisted of blood.

Here the CDR3 DNA reads TGTGCCAGCAGCTCCACCGGGGGGGCCCGGAATGAGCAGTTCTTC. It yields the protein CASSSTGGARNEQFF. The genes are TRBV5-4 and TRBJ2-1; 8 bases match TRBD2. Germline V CDR1 and CDR2: SGHNT, YYREEE (reference sequence). V dropped 3 bases and J dropped 7; count of bases not matched to a gene: 9. The CDR3 is 15 residues long.